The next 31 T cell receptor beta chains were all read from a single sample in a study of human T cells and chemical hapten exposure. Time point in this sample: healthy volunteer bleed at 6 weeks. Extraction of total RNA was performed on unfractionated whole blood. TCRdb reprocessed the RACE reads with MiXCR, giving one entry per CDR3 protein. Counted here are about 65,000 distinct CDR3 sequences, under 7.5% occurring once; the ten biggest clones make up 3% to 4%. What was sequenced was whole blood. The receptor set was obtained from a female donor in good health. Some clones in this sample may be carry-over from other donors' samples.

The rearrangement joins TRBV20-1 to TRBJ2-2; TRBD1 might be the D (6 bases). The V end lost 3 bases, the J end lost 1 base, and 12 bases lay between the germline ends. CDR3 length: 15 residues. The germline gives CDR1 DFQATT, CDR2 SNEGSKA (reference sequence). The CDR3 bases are TGCAGTGCTAGGACAGGAAACCGGAACACCGGGGAGCTGTTTTTT. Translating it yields CSARTGNRNTGELFF.

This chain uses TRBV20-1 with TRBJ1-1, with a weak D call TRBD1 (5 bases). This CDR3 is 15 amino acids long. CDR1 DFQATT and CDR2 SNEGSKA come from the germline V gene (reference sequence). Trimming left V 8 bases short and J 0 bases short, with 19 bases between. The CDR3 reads CSTIEPGRLNTEAFF. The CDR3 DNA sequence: TGCAGTACCATCGAACCGGGACGATTGAACACTGAAGCTTTCTTT.

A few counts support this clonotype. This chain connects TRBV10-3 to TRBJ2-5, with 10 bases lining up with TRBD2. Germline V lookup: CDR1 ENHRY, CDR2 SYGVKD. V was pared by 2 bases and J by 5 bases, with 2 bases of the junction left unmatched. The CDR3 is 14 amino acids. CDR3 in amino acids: CAISEAAGGETQYF. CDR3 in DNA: TGTGCCATCAGTGAGGCAGCGGGAGGGGAGACCCAGTACTTC.

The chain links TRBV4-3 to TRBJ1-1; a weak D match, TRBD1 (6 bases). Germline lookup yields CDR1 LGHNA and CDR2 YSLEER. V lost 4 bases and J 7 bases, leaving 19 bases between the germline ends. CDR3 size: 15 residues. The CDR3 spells CASSRWVAGVVEAFF. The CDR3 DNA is TGCGCCAGCAGCCGCTGGGTGGCAGGGGTGGTTGAAGCTTTCTTT.

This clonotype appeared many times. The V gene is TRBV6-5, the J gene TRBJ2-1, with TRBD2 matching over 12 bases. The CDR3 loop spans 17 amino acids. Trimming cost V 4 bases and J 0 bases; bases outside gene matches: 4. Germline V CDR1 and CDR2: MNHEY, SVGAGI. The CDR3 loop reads CASSSPSGRASYNEQFF. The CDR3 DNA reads TGTGCCAGCAGTTCTCCTAGCGGGAGGGCCTCCTACAATGAGCAGTTCTTC.

The DNA for the CDR3 is TGTGCCAGTTCAAGCCACCAAGAGACCCAGTACTTC. Amino acid sequence: CASSSHQETQYF. V and J are TRBV19 and TRBJ2-5; D is uncertain. CDR1 is LNHDA and CDR2 is SQIVND in the germline V gene (reference sequence). This CDR3 has 12 amino acids. Trimming left V 8 bases short and J 0 bases short, with 7 bases between. Looking up the rest from reference TRBV19 and TRBJ2-5 gives the full variable domain: DGGITQSPKYLFRKEGQNVTLSCEQNLNHDAMYWYRQDPGQGLRLIYYSQIVNDFQKGDIAEGYSVSREKKESFPLTVTSAQKNPTAFYLCASSSHQETQYFGPGTRLLVL.

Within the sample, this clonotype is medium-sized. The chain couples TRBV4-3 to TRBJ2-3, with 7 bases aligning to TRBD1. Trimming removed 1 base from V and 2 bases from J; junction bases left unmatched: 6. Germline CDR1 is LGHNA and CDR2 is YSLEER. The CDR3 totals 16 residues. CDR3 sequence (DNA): TGCGCCAGCAGCCAAGGACAGGGCTCACACACAGATACGCAGTATTTT. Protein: CASSQGQGSHTDTQYF.

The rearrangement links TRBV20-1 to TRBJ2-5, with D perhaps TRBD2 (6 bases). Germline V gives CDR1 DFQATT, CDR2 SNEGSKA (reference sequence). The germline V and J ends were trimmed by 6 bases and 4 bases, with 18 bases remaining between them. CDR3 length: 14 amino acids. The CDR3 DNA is TGCAGTGCCCCCAGTGGAGGGCCTGGAGAGACCCAGTACTTC. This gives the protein CSAPSGGPGETQYF.

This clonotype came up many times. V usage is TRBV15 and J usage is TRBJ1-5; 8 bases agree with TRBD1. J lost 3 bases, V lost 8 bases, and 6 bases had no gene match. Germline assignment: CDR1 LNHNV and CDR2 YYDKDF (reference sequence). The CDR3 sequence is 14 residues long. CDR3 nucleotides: TGTGCCACCGGACAGGGCTGGAACAATCAGCCCCAGCATTTT. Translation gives CATGQGWNNQPQHF.

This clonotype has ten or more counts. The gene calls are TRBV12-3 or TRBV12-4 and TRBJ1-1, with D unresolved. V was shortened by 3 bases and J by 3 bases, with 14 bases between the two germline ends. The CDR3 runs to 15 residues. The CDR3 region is CASSFAQVGDTEAFF. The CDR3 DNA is TGTGCCAGCAGTTTTGCCCAGGTAGGCGACACTGAAGCTTTCTTT.

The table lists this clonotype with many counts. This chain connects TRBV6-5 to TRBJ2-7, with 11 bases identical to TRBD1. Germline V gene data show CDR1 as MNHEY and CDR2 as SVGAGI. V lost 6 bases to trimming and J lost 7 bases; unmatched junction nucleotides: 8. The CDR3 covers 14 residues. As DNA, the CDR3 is TGTGCCAGCAGCTACGGACAGGGGGCGATTGAGCAGTACTTC. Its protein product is CASSYGQGAIEQYF.

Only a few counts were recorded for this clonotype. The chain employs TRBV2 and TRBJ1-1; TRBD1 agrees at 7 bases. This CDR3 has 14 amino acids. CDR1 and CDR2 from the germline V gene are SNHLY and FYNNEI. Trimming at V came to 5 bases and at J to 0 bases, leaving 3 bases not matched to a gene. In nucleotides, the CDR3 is TGTGCCAGCAGTCATGACAGGGTGAACACTGAAGCTTTCTTT. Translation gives CASSHDRVNTEAFF.

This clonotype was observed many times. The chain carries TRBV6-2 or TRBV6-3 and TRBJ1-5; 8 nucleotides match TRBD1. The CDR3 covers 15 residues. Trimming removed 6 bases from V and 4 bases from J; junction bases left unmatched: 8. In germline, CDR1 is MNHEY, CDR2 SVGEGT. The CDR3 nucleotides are TGTGCCAGCAGCACTCCTCAGGGGGCGAATCAGCCCCAGCATTTT. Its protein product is CASSTPQGANQPQHF.

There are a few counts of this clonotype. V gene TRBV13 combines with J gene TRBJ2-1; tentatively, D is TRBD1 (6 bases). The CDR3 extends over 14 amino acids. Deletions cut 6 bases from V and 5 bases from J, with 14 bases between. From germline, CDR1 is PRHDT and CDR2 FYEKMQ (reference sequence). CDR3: CASSSGQLNNEQFF. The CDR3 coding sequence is TGTGCCAGCAGTTCTGGACAGCTAAACAATGAGCAGTTCTTC.

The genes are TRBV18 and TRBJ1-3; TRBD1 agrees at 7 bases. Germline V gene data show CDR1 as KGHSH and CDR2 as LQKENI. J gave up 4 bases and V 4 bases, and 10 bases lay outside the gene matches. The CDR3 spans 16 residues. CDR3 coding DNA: TGTGCCAGCTCACTCCCCGGTCGACAGGGAGGAAACACCATATATTTT. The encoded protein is CASSLPGRQGGNTIYF.

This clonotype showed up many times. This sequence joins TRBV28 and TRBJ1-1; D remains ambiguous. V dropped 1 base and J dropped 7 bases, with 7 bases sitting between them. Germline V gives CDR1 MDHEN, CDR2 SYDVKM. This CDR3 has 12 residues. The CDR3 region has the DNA TGTGCCAGCAGTTTATCCGGGCATGAAGCTTTCTTT. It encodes CASSLSGHEAFF.

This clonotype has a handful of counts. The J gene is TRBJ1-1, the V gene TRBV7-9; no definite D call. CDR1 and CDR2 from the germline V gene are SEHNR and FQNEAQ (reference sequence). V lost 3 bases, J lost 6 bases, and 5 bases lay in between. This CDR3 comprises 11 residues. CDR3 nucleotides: TGTGCCAGCAGCTTTATACCTGAAGCTTTCTTT. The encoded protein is CASSFIPEAFF.

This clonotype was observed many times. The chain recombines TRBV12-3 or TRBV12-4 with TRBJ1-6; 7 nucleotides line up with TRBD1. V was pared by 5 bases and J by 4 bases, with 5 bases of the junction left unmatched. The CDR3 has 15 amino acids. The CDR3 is CASSQTGTYNSPLHF. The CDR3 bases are TGTGCCAGCAGTCAGACAGGGACTTATAATTCACCCCTCCACTTT.

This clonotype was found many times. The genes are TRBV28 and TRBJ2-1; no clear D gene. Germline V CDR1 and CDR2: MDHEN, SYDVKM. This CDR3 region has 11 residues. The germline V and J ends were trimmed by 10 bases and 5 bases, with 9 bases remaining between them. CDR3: CATTRHNEQFF. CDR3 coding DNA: TGTGCCACAACCCGTCACAATGAGCAGTTCTTC.

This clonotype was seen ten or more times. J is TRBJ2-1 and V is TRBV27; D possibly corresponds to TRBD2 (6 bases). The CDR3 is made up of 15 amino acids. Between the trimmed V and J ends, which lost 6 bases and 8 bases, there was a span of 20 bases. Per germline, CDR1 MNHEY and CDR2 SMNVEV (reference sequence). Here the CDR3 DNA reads TGTGCCAGCAGCCCGACTAGGATCGATCATCATGAGCAGTTCTTC. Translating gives CASSPTRIDHHEQFF.

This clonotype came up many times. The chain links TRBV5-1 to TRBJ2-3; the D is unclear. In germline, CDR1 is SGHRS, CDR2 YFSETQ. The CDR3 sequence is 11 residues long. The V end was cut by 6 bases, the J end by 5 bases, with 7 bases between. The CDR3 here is CASTPGDTQYF. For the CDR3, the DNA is TGCGCCAGCACCCCCGGAGATACGCAGTATTTT. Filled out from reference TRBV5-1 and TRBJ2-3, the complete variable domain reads KAGVTQTPRYLIKTRGQQVTLSCSPISGHRSVSWYQQTPGQGLQFLFEYFSETQRNKGNFPGRFSGRQFSNSRSEMNVSTLELGDSALYLCASTPGDTQYFGPGTRLTVL.

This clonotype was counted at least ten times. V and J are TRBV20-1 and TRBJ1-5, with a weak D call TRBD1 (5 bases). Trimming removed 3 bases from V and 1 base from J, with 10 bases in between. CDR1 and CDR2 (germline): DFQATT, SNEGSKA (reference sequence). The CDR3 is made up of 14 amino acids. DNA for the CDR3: TGCAGTGCTAGTGATCAGGGCAGCAATCAGCCCCAGCATTTT. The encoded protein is CSASDQGSNQPQHF.

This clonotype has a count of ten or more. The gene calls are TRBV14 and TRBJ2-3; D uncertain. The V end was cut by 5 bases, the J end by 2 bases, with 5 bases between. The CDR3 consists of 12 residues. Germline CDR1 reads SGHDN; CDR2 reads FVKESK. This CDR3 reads CASSRTTDTQYF. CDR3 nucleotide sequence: TGTGCCAGCAGCAGAACCACAGATACGCAGTATTTT.

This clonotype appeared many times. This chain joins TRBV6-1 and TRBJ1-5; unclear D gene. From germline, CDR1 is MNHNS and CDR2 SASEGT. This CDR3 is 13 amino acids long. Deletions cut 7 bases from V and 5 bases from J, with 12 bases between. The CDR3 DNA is TGTGCCAGCAACCTAATACCAGATCAGCCCCAGCATTTT. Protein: CASNLIPDQPQHF.

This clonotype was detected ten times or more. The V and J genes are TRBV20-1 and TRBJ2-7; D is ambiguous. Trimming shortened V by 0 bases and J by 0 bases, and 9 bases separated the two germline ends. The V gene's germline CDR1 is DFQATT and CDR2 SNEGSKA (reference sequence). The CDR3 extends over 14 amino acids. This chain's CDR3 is CSARDLHSSYEQYF. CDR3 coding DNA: TGCAGTGCTAGAGATCTGCACAGCTCCTACGAGCAGTACTTC.

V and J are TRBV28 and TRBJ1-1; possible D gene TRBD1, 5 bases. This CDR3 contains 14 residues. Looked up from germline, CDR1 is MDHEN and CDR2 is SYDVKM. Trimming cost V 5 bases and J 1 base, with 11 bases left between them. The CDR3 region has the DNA TGTGCCAGCAGTCGCAGGGTTTCGAACACTGAAGCTTTCTTT. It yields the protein CASSRRVSNTEAFF. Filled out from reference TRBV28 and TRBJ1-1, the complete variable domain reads DVKVTQSSRYLVKRTGEKVFLECVQDMDHENMFWYRQDPGLGLRLIYFSYDVKMKEKGDIPEGYSVSREKKERFSLILESASTNQTSMYLCASSRRVSNTEAFFGQGTRLTVV.

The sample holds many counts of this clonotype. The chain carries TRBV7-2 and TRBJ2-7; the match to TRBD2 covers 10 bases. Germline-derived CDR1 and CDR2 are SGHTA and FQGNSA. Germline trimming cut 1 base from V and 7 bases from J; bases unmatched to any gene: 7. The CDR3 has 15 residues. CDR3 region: CASSLESGRAGEQYF. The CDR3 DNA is TGTGCCAGCAGCTTAGAGAGCGGGAGGGCGGGAGAGCAGTACTTC.

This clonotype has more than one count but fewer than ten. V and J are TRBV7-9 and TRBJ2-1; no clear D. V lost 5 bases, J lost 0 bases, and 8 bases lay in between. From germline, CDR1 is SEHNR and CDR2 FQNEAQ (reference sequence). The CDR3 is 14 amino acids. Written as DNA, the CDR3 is TGTGCCAGCAGCCACCCGAGCTCCTACAATGAGCAGTTCTTC. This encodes CASSHPSSYNEQFF.

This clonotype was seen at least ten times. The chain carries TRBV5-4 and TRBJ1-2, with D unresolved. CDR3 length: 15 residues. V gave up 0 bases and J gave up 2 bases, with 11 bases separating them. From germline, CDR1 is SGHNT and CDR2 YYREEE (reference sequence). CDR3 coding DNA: TGTGCCAGCAGCTTGGAAGACCCACCGAACTATGGCTACACCTTC. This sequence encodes CASSLEDPPNYGYTF. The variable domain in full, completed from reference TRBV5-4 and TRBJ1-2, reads ETGVTQSPTHLIKTRGQQVTLRCSSQSGHNTVSWYQQALGQGPQFIFQYYREEENGRGNFPPRFSGLQFPNYSSELNVNALELDDSALYLCASSLEDPPNYGYTFGSGTRLTVV.

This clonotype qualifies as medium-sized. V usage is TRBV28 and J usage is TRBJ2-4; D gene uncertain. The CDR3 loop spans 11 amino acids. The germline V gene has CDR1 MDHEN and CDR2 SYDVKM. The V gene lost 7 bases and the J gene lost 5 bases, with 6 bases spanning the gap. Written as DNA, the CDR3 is TGTGCCAGCAACGACCAAAACATTCAGTACTTC. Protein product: CASNDQNIQYF. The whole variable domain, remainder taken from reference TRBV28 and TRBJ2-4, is DVKVTQSSRYLVKRTGEKVFLECVQDMDHENMFWYRQDPGLGLRLIYFSYDVKMKEKGDIPEGYSVSREKKERFSLILESASTNQTSMYLCASNDQNIQYFGAGTRLSVL.

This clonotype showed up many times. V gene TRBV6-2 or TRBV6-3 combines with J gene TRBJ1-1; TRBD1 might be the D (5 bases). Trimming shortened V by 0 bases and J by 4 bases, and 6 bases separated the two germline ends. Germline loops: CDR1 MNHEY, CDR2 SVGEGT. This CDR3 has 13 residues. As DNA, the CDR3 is TGTGCCAGCAGTTACTCCGGGGGCACTGAAGCTTTCTTT. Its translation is CASSYSGGTEAFF.